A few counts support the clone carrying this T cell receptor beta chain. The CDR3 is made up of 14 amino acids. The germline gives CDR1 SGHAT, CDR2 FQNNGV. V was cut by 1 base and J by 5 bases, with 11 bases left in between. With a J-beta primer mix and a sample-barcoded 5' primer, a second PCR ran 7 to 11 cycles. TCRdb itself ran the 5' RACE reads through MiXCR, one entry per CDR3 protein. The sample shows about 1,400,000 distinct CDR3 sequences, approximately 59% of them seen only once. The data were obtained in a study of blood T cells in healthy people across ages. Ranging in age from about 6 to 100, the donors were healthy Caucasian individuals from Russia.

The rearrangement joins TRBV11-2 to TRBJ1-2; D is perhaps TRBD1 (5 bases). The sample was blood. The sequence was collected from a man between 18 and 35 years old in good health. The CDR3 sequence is CASSLVRGPYGYTF. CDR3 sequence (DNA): TGTGCCAGCAGCTTAGTAAGGGGCCCTTATGGCTACACCTTC.